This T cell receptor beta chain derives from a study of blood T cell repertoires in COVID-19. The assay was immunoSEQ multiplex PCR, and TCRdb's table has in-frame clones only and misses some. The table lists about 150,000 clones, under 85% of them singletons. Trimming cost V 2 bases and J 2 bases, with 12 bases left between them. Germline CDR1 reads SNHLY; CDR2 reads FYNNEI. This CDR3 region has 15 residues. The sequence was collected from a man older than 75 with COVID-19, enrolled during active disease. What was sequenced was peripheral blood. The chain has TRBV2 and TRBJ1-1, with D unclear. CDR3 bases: TGTGCCAGCAGTGAATCGACGGACTATAACACTGAAGCTTTCTTT. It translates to CASSESTDYNTEAFF.